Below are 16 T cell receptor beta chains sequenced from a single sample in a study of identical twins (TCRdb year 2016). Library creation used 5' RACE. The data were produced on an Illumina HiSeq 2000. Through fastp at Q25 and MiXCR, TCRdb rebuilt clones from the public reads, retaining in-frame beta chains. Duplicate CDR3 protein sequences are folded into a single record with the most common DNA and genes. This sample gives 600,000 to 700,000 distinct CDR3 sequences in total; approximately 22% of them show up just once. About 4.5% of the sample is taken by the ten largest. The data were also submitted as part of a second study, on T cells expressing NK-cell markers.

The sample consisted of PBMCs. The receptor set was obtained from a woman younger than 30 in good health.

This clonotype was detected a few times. The DNA of the CDR3 is TGTGCCAGCAGTTTCCTAGCGGGAGGGAACACAGATACGCAGTATTTT. Translated, it gives CASSFLAGGNTDTQYF. V gene TRBV12-3 or TRBV12-4 combines with J gene TRBJ2-3; 12 bases line up with TRBD2. V lost 3 bases and J lost 2; bases outside the gene matches: 3. The CDR3 covers 16 residues.

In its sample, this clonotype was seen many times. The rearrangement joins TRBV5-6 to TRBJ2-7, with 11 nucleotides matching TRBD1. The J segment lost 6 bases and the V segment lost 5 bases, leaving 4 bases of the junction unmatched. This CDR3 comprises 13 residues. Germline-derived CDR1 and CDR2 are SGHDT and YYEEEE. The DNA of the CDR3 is TGTGCCAGCAGTCCCGGGACAGGGGGCGAGCAGTACTTC. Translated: CASSPGTGGEQYF.

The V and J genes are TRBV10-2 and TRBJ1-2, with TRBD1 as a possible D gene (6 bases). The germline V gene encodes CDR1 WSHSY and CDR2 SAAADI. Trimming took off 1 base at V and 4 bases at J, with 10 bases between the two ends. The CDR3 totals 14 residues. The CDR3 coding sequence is TGCGCCAGCAGTGAGTTCGGGGGCGGCTATGGCTACACCTTC. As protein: CASSEFGGGYGYTF.

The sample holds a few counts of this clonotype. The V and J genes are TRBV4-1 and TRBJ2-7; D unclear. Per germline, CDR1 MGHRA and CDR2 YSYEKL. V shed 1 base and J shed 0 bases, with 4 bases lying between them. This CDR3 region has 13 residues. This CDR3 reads CASSQGASYEQYF. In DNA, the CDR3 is TGCGCCAGCAGCCAAGGCGCCTCCTACGAGCAGTACTTC.

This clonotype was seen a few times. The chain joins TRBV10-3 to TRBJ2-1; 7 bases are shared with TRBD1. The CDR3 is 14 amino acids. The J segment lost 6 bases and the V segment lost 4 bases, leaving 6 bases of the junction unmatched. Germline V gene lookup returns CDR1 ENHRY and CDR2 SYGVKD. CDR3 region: CAISGTGGGNEQFF. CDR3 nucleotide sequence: TGTGCCATCAGTGGGACAGGTGGAGGCAATGAGCAGTTCTTC.

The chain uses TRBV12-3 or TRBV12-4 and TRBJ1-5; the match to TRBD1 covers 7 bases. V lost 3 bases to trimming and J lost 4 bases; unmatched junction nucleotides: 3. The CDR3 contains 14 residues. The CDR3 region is CASSFRDRNQPQHF. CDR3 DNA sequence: TGTGCCAGCAGTTTCCGGGACAGAAATCAGCCCCAGCATTTT.

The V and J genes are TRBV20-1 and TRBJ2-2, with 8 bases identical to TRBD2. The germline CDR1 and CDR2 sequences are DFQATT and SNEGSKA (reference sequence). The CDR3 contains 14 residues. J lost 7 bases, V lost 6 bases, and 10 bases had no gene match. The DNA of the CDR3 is TGCAGTGCACATAGCGGGATCGGTGTCGGGGAGCTGTTTTTT. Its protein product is CSAHSGIGVGELFF.

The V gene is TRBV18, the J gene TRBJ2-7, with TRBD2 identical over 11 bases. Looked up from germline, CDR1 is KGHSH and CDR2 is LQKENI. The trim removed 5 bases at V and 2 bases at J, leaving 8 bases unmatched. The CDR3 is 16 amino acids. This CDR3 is CASSFTQLAGAYEQYF. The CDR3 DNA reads TGTGCCAGCTCATTTACTCAACTAGCGGGGGCCTACGAGCAGTACTTC.

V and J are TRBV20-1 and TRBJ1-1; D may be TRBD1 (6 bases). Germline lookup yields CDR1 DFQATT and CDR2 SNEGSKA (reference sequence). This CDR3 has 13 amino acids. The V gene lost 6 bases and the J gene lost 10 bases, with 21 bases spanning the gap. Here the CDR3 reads CSAPWTVDEAAFF. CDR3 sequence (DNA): TGCAGTGCCCCGTGGACAGTGGATGAGGCAGCTTTCTTT.

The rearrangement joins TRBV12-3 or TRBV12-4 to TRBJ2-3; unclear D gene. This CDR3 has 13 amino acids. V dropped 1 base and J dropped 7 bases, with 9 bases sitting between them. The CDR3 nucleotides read TGTGCCAGCAGTTTAGATCCAAGGTATACGCAGTATTTT. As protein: CASSLDPRYTQYF.

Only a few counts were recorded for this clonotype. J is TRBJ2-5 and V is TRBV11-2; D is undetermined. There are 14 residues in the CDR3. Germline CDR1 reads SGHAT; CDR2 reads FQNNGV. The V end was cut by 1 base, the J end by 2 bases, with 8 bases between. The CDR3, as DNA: TGTGCCAGCAGCTTAGGTTCGCGGCAAGAGACCCAGTACTTC. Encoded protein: CASSLGSRQETQYF.

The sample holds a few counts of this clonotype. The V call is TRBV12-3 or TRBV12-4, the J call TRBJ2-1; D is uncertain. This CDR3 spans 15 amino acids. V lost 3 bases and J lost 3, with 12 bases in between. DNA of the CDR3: TGTGCCAGCAGTTTTGGTGGGGTCTACTACAATGAGCAGTTCTTC. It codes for CASSFGGVYYNEQFF.

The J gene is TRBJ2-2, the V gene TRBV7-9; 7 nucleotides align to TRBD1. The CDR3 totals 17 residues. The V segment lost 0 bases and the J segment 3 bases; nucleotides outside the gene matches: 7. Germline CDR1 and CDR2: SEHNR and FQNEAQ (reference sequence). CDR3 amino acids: CASSLAGGMVHTGELFF. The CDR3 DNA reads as TGTGCCAGCAGCTTAGCAGGGGGCATGGTTCACACCGGGGAGCTGTTTTTT.

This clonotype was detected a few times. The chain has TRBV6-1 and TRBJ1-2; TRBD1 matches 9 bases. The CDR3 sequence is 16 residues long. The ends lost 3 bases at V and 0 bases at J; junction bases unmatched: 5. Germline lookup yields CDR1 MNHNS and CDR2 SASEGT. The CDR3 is CASSDPGTGSNYGYTF. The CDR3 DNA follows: TGTGCCAGCAGTGACCCCGGGACAGGGTCTAACTATGGCTACACCTTC.

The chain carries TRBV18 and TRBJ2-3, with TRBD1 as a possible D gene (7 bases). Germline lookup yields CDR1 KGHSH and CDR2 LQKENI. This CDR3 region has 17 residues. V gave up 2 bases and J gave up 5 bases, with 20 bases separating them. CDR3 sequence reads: CASSPERRRGHQDTQYF. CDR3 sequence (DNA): TGTGCCAGCTCACCAGAGCGCCGGAGGGGGCATCAAGATACGCAGTATTTT.

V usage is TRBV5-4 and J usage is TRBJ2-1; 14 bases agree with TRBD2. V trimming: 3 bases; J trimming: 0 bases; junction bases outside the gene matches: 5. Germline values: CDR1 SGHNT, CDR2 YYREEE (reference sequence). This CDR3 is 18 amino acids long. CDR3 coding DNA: TGTGCCAGCAGCTCGGGACTAGCGGGAGTGAGCTCCTACAATGAGCAGTTCTTC. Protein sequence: CASSSGLAGVSSYNEQFF. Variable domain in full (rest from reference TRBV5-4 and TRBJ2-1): ETGVTQSPTHLIKTRGQQVTLRCSSQSGHNTVSWYQQALGQGPQFIFQYYREEENGRGNFPPRFSGLQFPNYSSELNVNALELDDSALYLCASSSGLAGVSSYNEQFFGPGTRLTVL.